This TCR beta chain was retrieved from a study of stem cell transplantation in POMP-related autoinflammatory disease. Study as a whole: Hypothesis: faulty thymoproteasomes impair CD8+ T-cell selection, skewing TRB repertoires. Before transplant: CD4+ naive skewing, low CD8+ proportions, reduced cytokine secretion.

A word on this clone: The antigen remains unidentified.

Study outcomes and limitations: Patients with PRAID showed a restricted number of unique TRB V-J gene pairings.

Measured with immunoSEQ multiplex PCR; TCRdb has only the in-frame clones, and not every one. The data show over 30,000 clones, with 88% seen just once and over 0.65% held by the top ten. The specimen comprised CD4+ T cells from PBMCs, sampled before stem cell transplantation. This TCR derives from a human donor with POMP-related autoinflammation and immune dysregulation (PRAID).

The CDR3 nucleotides are TGTGCCAGCAGCCAACAGGCCGGGGAGCTGTTTTTT. Its translation: CASSQQAGELFF. The chain recombines TRBV7-3 with TRBJ2-2; D is possibly TRBD1 (5 bases). This CDR3 contains 12 residues. V was clipped by 5 bases and J by 6 bases, with 7 bases between them. CDR1 SGHTA and CDR2 FQGTGA come from the germline V gene.